These T cell receptor beta chains were read from a single sample in a study of blood T cells in healthy people across ages. One entry per CDR3 protein, called by TCRdb with MiXCR from the 5' RACE reads. This table holds 700,000 to 850,000 distinct CDR3 sequences, about 53% found once. The sequenced sample consisted of blood. Every receptor here comes from an elderly man in good health. The conserved cysteine and the conserved F or W are not part of the CDR3 here. Clone size is shown for a subset of rows, as once, few, many or a class of expanded clone.

v_call	clone_size	cdr3_length	cdr3_aa
TRBV12-3/TRBV12-4	once	11	ASSTRASNEQF
TRBV6-2/TRBV6-3	many	9	ASSSGIGYT
TRBV11-2	NA	11	ASSCEGANIQY
TRBV6-5	NA	10	ASSRGDGELF
TRBV29-1	NA	13	SVAAGLASTYEQY
TRBV25-1	few	12	ASSLVGLYNEQF
TRBV20-1	few	15	SATPIPGQGTNYGYT
TRBV12-3/TRBV12-4	NA	12	ASSPRAGAHEQY
TRBV5-1	few	14	ASSRAGLAGSYEQY
TRBV28	few	14	ASSRTGLGSSYEQY
TRBV7-2	once	13	ASSEGAGAGYGYT
TRBV27	NA	12	ASSLGPLGYGYT
TRBV7-2	few	14	ASSSGGQGVSDTQY
TRBV25-1	few	7	ASGEQGF
TRBV7-2	NA	15	ASSLTGSGRAYNEQY
TRBV18	NA	11	ASSPGELGGYT
TRBV7-9	NA	13	ASITYGTANYGYT
TRBV15	NA	12	ATSSRLSTDTQY
TRBV3-1	few	12	ASSRREGPNEQF
TRBV6-5	NA	13	ASSYSSSPHGEQY
TRBV20-1	NA	13	SARDLGVLGQPQH
TRBV20-1	few	10	SVRSSYNEQF
TRBV5-1	NA	12	ASASGEGNQPQH
TRBV10-3	NA	15	AISELKGGAGSEKLF
TRBV5-1	NA	11	ASTLQGGTEAF
TRBV9	NA	13	ASSVDWGGVTEAF
TRBV24-1	few	11	ATSDSQARTQY
TRBV5-4	NA	14	ASSRGLAEIYNEQF
TRBV5-5	NA	17	ASSLPRWGLGGGSYEQY
TRBV27	few	14	ASSFLNDRINYGYT
TRBV12-3/TRBV12-4	once	13	ASSSPAGRYNEQF
TRBV3-1	few	14	ASSLQARGRRNEQF